These 32 T cell receptor beta chains were sequenced from one sample in a study of blood T cell repertoires in COVID-19. Assay used: immunoSEQ multiplex PCR; TCRdb lists only in-frame clones, some missing. The sample records roughly 60,000 clones, about 80% being singletons. Sample: peripheral blood. Receptors originate from a man in his 60s with acute or convalescent COVID-19.

The rearrangement links TRBV15 to TRBJ1-2; 10 bases align to TRBD1. Germline lookup yields CDR1 LNHNV and CDR2 YYDKDF (reference sequence). The CDR3 is 12 amino acids. With V trimmed by 8 bases and J by 4 bases, 1 base remained unmatched. The DNA for the CDR3 is TGTGCCACCCGGGACAGGGGCTATGGCTACACCTTC. Translation: CATRDRGYGYTF.

This clone was recorded a few times. The genes are TRBV15 and TRBJ2-5; D is perhaps TRBD2 (6 bases). Trimming took off 0 bases at V and 1 base at J, with 9 bases between the two ends. CDR3 length equals 15 residues. Per the germline V gene, CDR1 is LNHNV and CDR2 is YYDKDF (reference sequence). The CDR3 nucleotides read TGTGCCACCAGCAGAGATCGTAGCGGCCAAGAGACCCAGTACTTC. Its translation: CATSRDRSGQETQYF.

The chain is built from TRBV7-2 and TRBJ2-4, with 10 bases identical to TRBD1. Per germline, CDR1 SGHTA and CDR2 FQGNSA. CDR3 length equals 14 residues. The trim removed 5 bases at V and 8 bases at J, leaving 6 bases unmatched. CDR3 protein: CASSATGGTYIQYF. The CDR3 DNA sequence: TGTGCCAGCAGCGCGACAGGGGGCACCTACATTCAGTACTTC. Complete variable domain (other parts from reference TRBV7-2 and TRBJ2-4): GAGVSQSPSNKVTEKGKDVELRCDPISGHTALYWYRQSLGQGLEFLIYFQGNSAPDKSGLPSDRFSAERTGGSVSTLTIQRTQQEDSAVYLCASSATGGTYIQYFGAGTRLSVL.

This clone was counted between two and nine times. This chain uses TRBV24-1 with TRBJ2-7; D possibly corresponds to TRBD2 (6 bases). The CDR3 sequence is 13 residues long. V was clipped by 4 bases and J by 4 bases, with 10 bases between them. Germline CDR1 and CDR2: KGHDR and SFDVKD. The CDR3 bases are TGTGCCACCAGTGACCGGAGGGGTTACGAGCAGTACTTC. This translates into CATSDRRGYEQYF.

This chain connects TRBV24-1 to TRBJ1-2, with 7 bases that match TRBD1. V was pared by 3 bases and J by 1 base, with 13 bases of the junction left unmatched. The germline CDR1 and CDR2 sequences are KGHDR and SFDVKD. The CDR3 totals 18 residues. The CDR3 is CATSDLWTGDDLNYGYTF. The CDR3 region has the DNA TGTGCCACCAGTGATCTCTGGACAGGAGACGACCTTAACTATGGCTACACCTTC.

The rearrangement links TRBV12-5 to TRBJ1-3; 7 bases line up with TRBD1. Germline CDR1 reads LGHNT; CDR2 reads FRNRAP. This CDR3 is 14 amino acids long. J lost 2 bases, V lost 6 bases, and 4 bases had no gene match. The CDR3 reads CASGSGTAGNTIYF. The CDR3 nucleotides read TGTGCTAGTGGCTCCGGGACAGCTGGAAACACCATATATTTT.

V is TRBV5-1 and J is TRBJ1-4, with D perhaps TRBD1 (6 bases). Trimming pared 0 bases from V and 7 bases from J, leaving 16 bases between. Germline loops: CDR1 SGHRS, CDR2 YFSETQ. The CDR3 has 16 amino acids. The CDR3 nucleotides are TGCGCCAGCAGCTTGGATTGGCAGGGGTCAAGTGAAAAACTGTTTTTT. This sequence encodes CASSLDWQGSSEKLFF.

V gene TRBV30 combines with J gene TRBJ1-4, with TRBD1 as a possible D gene (5 bases). V lost 3 bases to trimming and J lost 8 bases, with 16 bases between them. CDR3 length: 14 amino acids. The germline gives CDR1 GTSNPN, CDR2 SVGIG (reference sequence). CDR3 in DNA: TGTGCCTGGAGGCCATTAGGAGGGGCGGAAAAACTGTTTTTT. It specifies CAWRPLGGAEKLFF.

The chain carries TRBV5-1 and TRBJ2-3; 7 nucleotides align to TRBD2. The V gene end was trimmed by 4 bases and the J gene end by 0 bases; junction bases not matched to a gene: 17. This CDR3 comprises 19 residues. Germline assignment: CDR1 SGHRS and CDR2 YFSETQ. CDR3 amino acids: CASSARSGVGRYSTDTQYF. In DNA, the CDR3 is TGCGCCAGCAGCGCCAGAAGCGGGGTGGGTAGATATAGCACAGATACGCAGTATTTT.

The V gene is TRBV12-3 or TRBV12-4, the J gene TRBJ1-2; 7 bases line up with TRBD1. The J segment lost 3 bases and the V segment lost 4 bases, leaving 2 bases of the junction unmatched. The CDR3 totals 13 residues. As DNA, the CDR3 is TGTGCCAGCAGTTCAGGGGGATACTATGGCTACACCTTC. This sequence encodes CASSSGGYYGYTF.

V gene TRBV7-2 combines with J gene TRBJ1-4; D perhaps matches TRBD1 (6 bases). CDR3 length: 17 residues. The ends were cut back, 1 base at V and 8 bases at J, with 20 bases in the middle. Germline lookup yields CDR1 SGHTA and CDR2 FQGNSA. The CDR3 nucleotides read TGTGCCAGCAGCTTAGGCCGAACGGGACACCAGAGGGAAAAACTGTTTTTT. This codes for CASSLGRTGHQREKLFF.

This clone appeared a single time. The CDR3 nucleotides are TGTGCCAGCAGCTTAGCCGTGGGGCCGTCCTACGAGCAGTACTTC. This gives the protein CASSLAVGPSYEQYF. J is TRBJ2-7 and V is TRBV11-2, with D perhaps TRBD1 (5 bases). The CDR3 has 15 amino acids. The V and J ends lost 1 base and 1 base respectively, with 11 bases between them. Germline-derived CDR1 and CDR2 are SGHAT and FQNNGV.

The chain employs TRBV5-1 and TRBJ2-5, with D possibly TRBD1 on 5 matching bases. The germline V gene encodes CDR1 SGHRS and CDR2 YFSETQ. The length of the CDR3 is 14 residues. Trimming cost V 0 bases and J 4 bases, with 10 bases left between them. This CDR3 is CASSLEGLGETQYF. CDR3 coding DNA: TGCGCCAGCAGCTTGGAGGGGTTAGGAGAGACCCAGTACTTC.

The chain has TRBV29-1 and TRBJ1-2; D is ambiguous. The germline V gene encodes CDR1 SQVTM and CDR2 ANQGSEA. Trimming took off 4 bases at V and 7 bases at J, with 7 bases between the two ends. The CDR3 sequence is 10 residues long. CDR3 residues: CSVAEGGYTF. The CDR3 DNA sequence: TGCAGCGTTGCGGAGGGTGGCTACACCTTC.

A single count supports this clone. J is TRBJ2-7 and V is TRBV9; maybe TRBD2 (6 bases). V was clipped by 0 bases and J by 5 bases, with 21 bases between them. This CDR3 contains 17 residues. Germline assignment: CDR1 SGDLS and CDR2 YYNGEE. The CDR3 DNA is TGTGCCAGCAGCGTAGCAATTAGGAGTGGGGGGATAAACGAGCAGTACTTC. Translation: CASSVAIRSGGINEQYF.

This clone was seen a single time. This chain joins TRBV27 and TRBJ1-2, with no clear D. The CDR3 spans 17 residues. From germline, CDR1 is MNHEY and CDR2 SMNVEV (reference sequence). Trimming took 0 bases from V and 7 from J, leaving 21 bases between them. In DNA form, the CDR3 reads TGTGCCAGCAGTTTATCAAGGACGATAGGAGCTCGGGGTGGCTACACCTTC. As protein: CASSLSRTIGARGGYTF.

V is TRBV18 and J is TRBJ1-2; TRBD1 is a possible D gene (5 bases). Per germline, CDR1 KGHSH and CDR2 LQKENI. V dropped 3 bases and J dropped 8 bases, with 16 bases sitting between them. CDR3 length: 14 amino acids. The CDR3 bases are TGTGCCAGCTCACCGACCAGGGAGGCGTTGGGCTACACCTTC. It specifies CASSPTREALGYTF.

The count of this clone is one. J is TRBJ2-3 and V is TRBV5-6; TRBD2 agrees at 9 bases. V trimming: 4 bases; J trimming: 12 bases; junction bases outside the gene matches: 15. Per germline, CDR1 SGHDT and CDR2 YYEEEE. The CDR3 sequence is 15 residues long. The chain's CDR3 is CASSPGNLAGVAQYF. The CDR3 DNA sequence: TGTGCCAGCAGCCCAGGGAACTTAGCGGGGGTAGCACAGTATTTT.

V is TRBV6-1 and J is TRBJ1-1, with a weak D call TRBD1 (6 bases). This CDR3 has 15 residues. Trimming cost V 2 bases and J 6 bases, with 16 bases left between them. Germline-derived CDR1 and CDR2 are MNHNS and SASEGT. The chain's CDR3 is CASSESRGWIAEAFF. The CDR3 nucleotides read TGTGCCAGCAGTGAAAGTAGGGGGTGGATCGCTGAAGCTTTCTTT.

This clone was counted a single time. V gene TRBV28 combines with J gene TRBJ2-5; 10 positions match TRBD2. V lost 6 bases and J lost 2; bases outside the gene matches: 3. Germline CDR1 is MDHEN and CDR2 is SYDVKM. The CDR3 has 14 residues. CDR3 nucleotides: TGTGCCAGCAGGGGAGCGGGGGGGCAAGAGACCCAGTACTTC. Protein product: CASRGAGGQETQYF.

The V call is TRBV9, the J call TRBJ2-5; the match to TRBD2 covers 8 bases. CDR1 and CDR2 (germline): SGDLS, YYNGEE. This CDR3 has 14 amino acids. Trimming at V came to 3 bases and at J to 5 bases, leaving 6 bases not matched to a gene. The CDR3 nucleotides read TGTGCCAGCAGCGCAGGGCGGGGGGCGGAGACCCAGTACTTC. Translation gives CASSAGRGAETQYF.

The chain couples TRBV11-3 to TRBJ2-1, with 10 bases fitting TRBD2. The CDR3 totals 16 residues. Germline V gives CDR1 SGHNT, CDR2 YENEEA. J lost 8 bases, V lost 0 bases, and 7 bases had no gene match. CDR3 amino acids: CASSLEGSGGRDEQFF. DNA for the CDR3: TGTGCCAGCAGCTTAGAGGGTAGCGGGGGGAGGGATGAGCAGTTCTTC.

This clone was seen only once. The J gene is TRBJ2-3, the V gene TRBV7-3; D uncertain. Germline loops: CDR1 SGHTA, CDR2 FQGTGA. V was shortened by 3 bases and J by 2 bases, with 3 bases between the two germline ends. CDR3 length: 12 amino acids. The CDR3 coding sequence is TGTGCCAGCAGCTTCAACACAGATACGCAGTATTTT. As protein: CASSFNTDTQYF.

This clone was counted only a few times. This chain links TRBV29-1 with TRBJ1-6; 9 bases map to TRBD1. Germline CDR1 reads SQVTM; CDR2 reads ANQGSEA. The CDR3 sequence is 14 residues long. V dropped 7 bases and J dropped 9; count of bases not matched to a gene: 10. This CDR3 is CSARTGAESSPLHF. CDR3 nucleotide sequence: TGCAGCGCTCGGACAGGGGCGGAGAGTTCACCCCTCCACTTT.

The gene calls are TRBV5-4 and TRBJ1-3; 9 bases map to TRBD1. J gave up 2 bases and V 3 bases, and 9 bases lay outside the gene matches. The CDR3 totals 17 residues. Germline V gene sequence: CDR1 SGHNT, CDR2 YYREEE (reference sequence). The CDR3 reads CASSSGTGGAAGNTIYF. The DNA for the CDR3 is TGTGCCAGCAGCTCCGGAACAGGGGGCGCAGCTGGAAACACCATATATTTT.

This clone was found a few times. The chain is built from TRBV7-8 and TRBJ1-5; possible D gene TRBD1, 5 bases. The V end was cut by 5 bases, the J end by 0 bases, with 14 bases between. The CDR3 spans 16 residues. Germline CDR1 reads SGHVS; CDR2 reads FQNEAQ. CDR3 bases: TGTGCCAGCAGCCGAAACCGGGACTATAGCAATCAGCCCCAGCATTTT. Amino acids: CASSRNRDYSNQPQHF.

A single count supports this clone. The V and J genes are TRBV4-1 and TRBJ2-7; 7 nucleotides align to TRBD2. Looked up from germline, CDR1 is MGHRA and CDR2 is YSYEKL. J was trimmed by 3 bases and V by 3 bases; bases with no gene match: 11. The CDR3 runs 16 residues. The CDR3 here is CASSQGGVPGGYEQYF. The CDR3 region has the DNA TGCGCCAGCAGCCAGGGGGGAGTTCCGGGGGGCTACGAGCAGTACTTC.

The V and J genes are TRBV5-4 and TRBJ2-5; 13 bases line up with TRBD2. CDR1 SGHNT and CDR2 YYREEE come from the germline V gene (reference sequence). The CDR3 totals 14 residues. V shed 4 bases, J shed 5 bases, and the junction held 2 bases outside the gene matches. The CDR3 here is CASSGTSGAETQYF. DNA of the CDR3: TGTGCCAGCAGCGGGACTAGCGGGGCGGAGACCCAGTACTTC.

V is TRBV5-1 and J is TRBJ2-3, with a weak D call TRBD2 (5 bases). The germline CDR1 and CDR2 sequences are SGHRS and YFSETQ. V shed 0 bases and J shed 0 bases, with 11 bases lying between them. There are 16 residues in the CDR3. Here the CDR3 reads CASSLVLAPSTDTQYF. The CDR3 DNA reads as TGCGCCAGCAGCTTGGTTCTAGCCCCTAGCACAGATACGCAGTATTTT.

The J gene is TRBJ2-3, the V gene TRBV4-1; 8 nucleotides line up with TRBD1. V lost 1 base to trimming and J lost 2 bases; unmatched junction nucleotides: 8. The CDR3 extends over 17 amino acids. CDR1 MGHRA and CDR2 YSYEKL come from the germline V gene. This CDR3 is CASSQARQGAYTDTQYF. The CDR3 DNA sequence: TGCGCCAGCAGCCAAGCGCGGCAGGGGGCCTACACAGATACGCAGTATTTT.

V is TRBV5-6 and J is TRBJ1-1; possible D gene TRBD1, 6 bases. Germline V CDR1 and CDR2: SGHDT, YYEEEE. V lost 0 bases to trimming and J lost 0 bases, with 15 bases between them. The CDR3 totals 17 residues. For the CDR3, the DNA is TGTGCCAGCAGCTTGGCAGGGGCCCTCTTCATGAACACTGAAGCTTTCTTT. It codes for CASSLAGALFMNTEAFF.

The chain employs TRBV6-5 and TRBJ2-1; D call uncertain. The CDR3 runs to 15 residues. The V gene lost 7 bases and the J gene lost 0 bases, with 13 bases spanning the gap. From germline, CDR1 is MNHEY and CDR2 SVGAGI. CDR3 in amino acids: CASTLQSISYNEQFF. CDR3 coding DNA: TGTGCCAGCACGTTACAGTCGATCTCCTACAATGAGCAGTTCTTC.